The present TCR beta chain was sequenced within a study of blood T cells in healthy people across ages. A second PCR of roughly 6 to 12 cycles used a sample-barcoded 5' primer and a J-beta primer mix. TCRdb fed the 5' RACE reads into MiXCR, producing one record per CDR3 protein. The profile shows approximately 1.5 million distinct CDR3 sequences, 42% of them singletons. Study findings and constraints: A greater number of naive CD4+ cells and higher diversity distinguished long-lived donors from aged donors. It was held that the diversity estimates obtained from one million T cells were underestimates.

Ranging in age from about 6 to 95, the donors were healthy Caucasian individuals from Russia. This clonotype was picked up one time. Its specificity is unknown. The germline gene is not matched at one end of the junction; a read error may be the cause. The CDR3 length is 14 residues. Germline loops: CDR1 SGHVS, CDR2 FNYEAQ. Material for sequencing was blood. The sequence was obtained from a woman under 30 in good health. The chain is built from TRBV7-6 and TRBJ2-7; possible D gene TRBD1, 6 bases. The DNA for the CDR3 is TGTGCCAACAGCTTAGGGGGAAACAGGTACGAGCAGTACTTC. Translated: CANSLGGNRYEQYF.